The T cell receptor beta chain under discussion was sequenced for a study of Ad26.COV2.S vaccination and SARS-CoV-2 variants. In the study overall: Of the COV1001 trial arms, the Ad26.COV2.S arm included the donor. The authors gave Ad26.COV2.S intramuscularly, either once or twice 56 days apart. Findings and limits, study-wide: Estimates derived from TCR breadth and depth analyses may have underestimated total T cell responses. Among vaccine recipients, spike-specific TCR breadth exceeded that of placebo recipients.

This sample's treatment: roughly 19 received Ad26.COV2.S at low or high dose, single or two shots; roughly 5 received placebo; per-sample allocation not given. Each sample was drawn 63 days after the first injection (of vaccine or placebo). This CDR3 comprises 15 residues. CDR1 and CDR2 from the germline V gene are SGHTA and FQGTGA. J lost 3 bases, V lost 2 bases, and 5 bases had no gene match. The table came from immunoSEQ multiplex PCR; TCRdb's copy has only in-frame clones and leaves some out. The sample carries about 400,000 clones, roughly four fifths recorded once. Turning to this clone: What it binds is unknown.

The material sequenced was peripheral blood, taken in a trial of Ad26.COV2.S vaccine versus placebo. The chain is built from TRBV7-3 and TRBJ2-7, with 9 bases matching TRBD2. The source is a person between 18 and 65 years old who received the Ad26.COV2.S COVID-19 vaccine or a placebo. The CDR3 bases are TGTGCCAGCAGCTTAGTAGCGGGAGTAGGCTACGAGCAGTACTTC. This sequence encodes CASSLVAGVGYEQYF.